A single TCR beta chain is shown here with its context. Its antigen is unknown. V was shortened by 1 base and J by 4 bases, with 11 bases between the two germline ends. The V gene's germline CDR1 is GTSNPN and CDR2 SVGIG (reference sequence). The CDR3 length is 13 residues. This sample was included in a study of CD4 T cells in relation to SARS-CoV-2 and coronaviruses. As for the study in general: PBMCs were cultured with antigen for roughly 11 days before TCR beta sequencing.

Before the COVID-19 pandemic, during about 2011-2019, CD4+ T cells were taken from unexposed donors. Isolation of CD4+ T cells took place after roughly nine days in culture. Each well had two million PBMCs in about 5% human AB serum with IL-2. Profiled with immunoSEQ multiplex PCR; TCRdb holds only in-frame clones, not every one. The data show about 27,000 clones, 73% seen once. The TCR comes from a human donor in good health. Source material: CD4+ T cells from PBMCs, cultured in vitro. This chain joins TRBV30 and TRBJ2-7; a possible D gene is TRBD1 (5 bases). DNA of the CDR3: TGTGCCTGGAGTGGGGGCGGTGATTACGAGCAGTACTTC. Its protein product is CAWSGGGDYEQYF. The whole variable domain, remainder taken from reference TRBV30 and TRBJ2-7, is SQTIHQWPATLVQPVGSPLSLECTVEGTSNPNLYWYRQAAGRGLQLLFYSVGIGQISSEVPQNLSASRPQDRQFILSSKKLLLSDSGFYLCAWSGGGDYEQYFGPGTRLTVT.